This paragraph covers one TCR beta chain sequence. The antigen is undetermined. This CDR3 is also generated by other DNA sequences in the sample. This entry belongs to a study of beta chain features in type 1 diabetes. Points from the study as a whole: Compared to healthy donors, patients appeared to have naive, central memory and Treg TCRB repertoires that were more alike. A pattern of fewer insertions and more deletions at VDJ junctions was seen in type 1 diabetes patients.

Investigators reverse transcribed all isolated RNA, so they sequenced expressed TCRB transcripts. Clones were read by immunoSEQ multiplex PCR, and TCRdb kept only the in-frame ones, dropping some. The data contain about 240,000 clones, 27% of them seen just once; the ten biggest clones take up 4%. The receptor's source is a man aged 25-40 years in good health. Source material: central memory CD4+ T cells from blood.

CDR3 region: CASSLSGNTGELFF. DNA of the CDR3: TGTGCCAGCAGCTTATCCGGGAACACCGGGGAGCTGTTTTTT. V and J are TRBV7-9 and TRBJ2-2; the D is unclear. V lost 2 bases and J lost 1, with 5 bases in between. This CDR3 has 14 amino acids. Germline values: CDR1 SEHNR, CDR2 FQNEAQ (reference sequence).